This TCR beta chain was observed in a study of shared clonotypes between healthy human individuals (dated by TCRdb to about 2020). General notes on the study: Two women and a few men aged 18 to 49 years were included in the cohort. To estimate repertoire size and how much clonotypes are shared between individuals, the study performed deep sequencing of blood TCR repertoires from a handful of healthy adults. For each donor, CD4 naive and CD4 memory were each given three plates, CD8 naive was given two plates, and CD8 memory was given one plate. Leukapheresis yielded between about 0.94 and 9 billion PBMCs per donor. Different laboratories and diverse techniques were used to prepare libraries and sequence TCR repertoires, to increase sequencing depth and limit assay-specific biases. Paper-wide results and their limitations: Sampling was restricted to blood, and TCR repertoires in tissues likely differ from the TCR repertoires found in blood. Estimated clonotype richness was generally larger for naive than for memory subsets. Because the study included a small number of donors, the genetic and exposure-history diversity represented was limited. Pairwise subsampling indicated that sequencing depth was expected to affect the degree of clonotype sharing among donors. Rarefaction of sorted-subset datasets indicated incomplete sequencing despite the large sequencing depth. Higher generation probabilities were observed for clonotypes shared by all four sorted-subset donors than for non-shared clonotypes. Sharing across four donors was observed for about 5% of naive CD4, less than 4% of naive CD8, 2% to 2.5% of memory CD4, and about 0.39% of memory CD8 clonotypes.

The germline V gene supplies CDR1 SQVTM and CDR2 ANQGSEA. V sheds 7 bases and J sheds 1 base, leaving 10 bases between their ends. From its cysteine to its phenylalanine, the CDR3 spans 12 amino acids. Only the CDR3 part of the read is kept: 36 bases, read in frame from the first base. CD8 naive samples were CD45RO-negative cells positively selected for CCR7, giving a CD45RA+CCR7+ population that excluded TemRA cells. Healthy HIV-negative adults with no recently reported acute infections or vaccinations were included as donors. Only Caucasian adults living in Nashville, Tennessee, USA were represented among the donors. After blood collection by leukapheresis, PBMCs were isolated using Ficoll-Histopaque density gradient centrifugation and then cryopreserved in the vapor phase of liquid nitrogen. Purity and quantity of every magnetically sorted T cell population were checked by analytical flow cytometry. Each sorted fraction had its genomic DNA isolated and then quantified by UV absorbance on a Nanodrop 2000c.

This clone was observed a few times. Its binding antigen is unknown. No qualities accompany the bases; no much larger clone lies one base away. Using the deep immunoSEQ assay, multiplex PCR amplified TCR CDR3 regions from genomic DNA. For each cell subset, the extracted genomic DNA was distributed evenly across all wells of several immunoSEQ 96-well plates, and each plate served as one replicate. For sorted subsets, each replicate PCR was loaded with 200 ng genomic DNA, equivalent to about 30,000 T cell genomes. Purified libraries were quantified with a Qubit 3.0 fluorometer, sized on a Bioanalyzer 2100, and re-quantified with the KAPA Library Quantification kit. A separate single-read 150-cycle Illumina NextSeq 550 flow cell was used to sequence each immunoSEQ 96-well plate. Regarding the original processing steps: Because only junctional sequences without quality scores were contained in the immunoSEQ output, filtering matching that applied to full-length reads could not be performed. To assign V/J genes and CDR3, sequences were annotated against IMGT germline references using PyIR, a Python wrapper for IgBLAST v1.9. Reads with weak V/J assignments (E-value above 1e-6), missing CDR3, stop codons, out-of-frame junctions, or ambiguous translated residues were removed. V3J clonotypes were defined by identical inferred V gene, J gene, and CDR3 amino acid sequence. Percentage overlap between repertoires was calculated by dividing the number of shared unique clonotypes by the size of the smaller repertoire. RTK rarefaction, the Chao1 estimator, and Recon v2.1 estimates of unobserved clonotypes were used to assess repertoire richness. OLGA was used to compute generation probabilities for all TCRbeta clonotypes that the gDNA method yielded from several donors. The source is immuneACCESS, and TCRdb retained only in-frame sequences with V and J called. Part of the clones is not carried over; for the studies checked, unresolved V genes explain less than half of this, and the remainder is unexplained. The V and J calls and clone size are taken from that table; D and trimming were inferred from the DNA. The sample table contains millions of clones; only one count was recorded for just over 90% of them. The ten largest clones take up 1.5% to 2% of the sample.

The chain is made from TRBV29-1 and TRBJ1-1; matching of 5 bases hints at TRBD1 as the D gene. The receptor comes from a man aged 18 to 30 in good health. Some clones in this sample may be carry-over from other donors' samples. The sample consisted of naive CD8+ T cells from PBMCs. The cell subset or site tag for this specimen amounts to: CD45RA+CCR7+. The bases read TGCAGCGCCCCTGGACAGAACACTGAAGCTTTCTTT. Its translation reads: CSAPGQNTEAFF. The CDR3, completed at both ends by the reference TRBV29-1 and TRBJ1-1 genes, gives the full variable domain SAVISQKPSRDICQRGTSLTIQCQVDSQVTMMFWYRQQPGQSLTLIATANQGSEATYESGFVIDKFPISRPNLTFSTLTVSNMSPEDSSIYLCSAPGQNTEAFFGQGTRLTVV.